These 12 T cell receptor beta chains were all obtained from the same sample, sequenced in a study of T cells after yellow fever vaccination. TCRdb passed the 5' RACE reads through MiXCR, listing each CDR3 protein once. The sample shows some 300,000 distinct CDR3 sequences, approximately 3.8% of them seen only once. The sequencing used PBMCs, collected on the day of the yellow fever booster vaccination. The receptors originated from a young man who received the YFV17D yellow fever vaccine.

This clonotype was counted only a few times. The rearrangement joins TRBV11-3 to TRBJ2-5; 15 bases map to TRBD2. Losses at the gene ends were 5 bases for V and 3 bases for J; bases not matched to a gene: 4. From germline, CDR1 is SGHNT and CDR2 YENEEA. This CDR3 spans 16 amino acids. CDR3 DNA: TGTGCCAGCAGCCCCCGGACTAGCGGGGGGGAAGAGACCCAGTACTTC. Translation gives CASSPRTSGGEETQYF.

Regarding this clonotype: A read error may explain this, as a much larger clone is one base away. J is TRBJ2-5 and V is TRBV6-5; TRBD2 matches at 11 bases. This CDR3 spans 18 amino acids. CDR1 is MNHEY, CDR2 SVGAGI, per germline. Trimming cost V 0 bases and J 2 bases; bases outside gene matches: 8. The CDR3 DNA reads as TGTGCCAGCAGTTACTCGTCTAGCGGGGGGCTCTATCAAGAGACCCAGTACTTC. Encoded protein: CASSYSSSGGLYQETQYF.

This clonotype was detected many times. The chain has TRBV5-1 and TRBJ2-1; perhaps D is TRBD1 or TRBD2 (5 bases each). This CDR3 has 14 residues. V was shortened by 4 bases and J by 10 bases, with 18 bases between the two germline ends. The germline gives CDR1 SGHRS, CDR2 YFSETQ. CDR3 DNA: TGCGCCAGCAGCCAGGGACGGGCGTTGGAGGAGCAGTTCTTC. Translation gives CASSQGRALEEQFF.

This chain joins TRBV29-1 and TRBJ1-6, with no clear D. CDR1 is SQVTM, CDR2 ANQGSEA, per germline. Trimming cost V 4 bases and J 15 bases, with 10 bases left between them. CDR3 length: 10 amino acids. CDR3 coding DNA: TGCAGCGTTGTTCCTTTCCTCCTCCACTTT. Protein product: CSVVPFLLHF.

This clonotype has at least ten counts. The V gene is TRBV20-1, the J gene TRBJ2-5; tentatively, D is TRBD2 (6 bases). The CDR3 is made up of 13 amino acids. The V and J ends lost 3 bases and 3 bases respectively, with 11 bases between them. From germline, CDR1 is DFQATT and CDR2 SNEGSKA (reference sequence). CDR3 DNA sequence: TGCAGTGCTAGCTTCGGCGGGGAAGAGACCCAGTACTTC. This codes for CSASFGGEETQYF.

This clonotype was counted many times. The chain links TRBV19 to TRBJ2-3; TRBD2 is a possible D gene (5 bases). This CDR3 spans 16 amino acids. Per germline, CDR1 LNHDA and CDR2 SQIVND (reference sequence). V was shortened by 5 bases and J by 0 bases, with 15 bases between the two germline ends. CDR3 sequence reads: CASSRPQRTSTDTQYF. The CDR3 DNA reads TGTGCCAGTAGTCGCCCCCAACGGACTAGCACAGATACGCAGTATTTT.

This clonotype was seen at least ten times. This chain uses TRBV20-1 with TRBJ1-6; TRBD1 is a possible D gene (5 bases). V was pared by 3 bases and J by 1 base, with 10 bases between. The germline V gene has CDR1 DFQATT and CDR2 SNEGSKA (reference sequence). The CDR3 runs 15 residues. The CDR3, as DNA: TGCAGTGCTAGTCCGGGGGGATCCTATAATTCACCCCTCCACTTT. Amino acid sequence: CSASPGGSYNSPLHF.

This chain links TRBV5-1 with TRBJ2-7; D gene ambiguous. The germline V gene encodes CDR1 SGHRS and CDR2 YFSETQ. Trimming stripped 4 bases from V and 4 bases from J, with 24 bases between. The CDR3 has 17 amino acids. CDR3 in amino acids: CASSDWAQARTHYEQYF. The CDR3, as DNA: TGCGCCAGCAGCGATTGGGCTCAAGCCCGGACCCATTACGAGCAGTACTTC.

This clonotype was seen more than once but under ten times. This chain uses TRBV18 with TRBJ1-5; the match to TRBD1 covers 9 bases. Germline values: CDR1 KGHSH, CDR2 LQKENI. This CDR3 comprises 15 residues. Trimming cost V 2 bases and J 5 bases; bases outside gene matches: 4. In DNA, the CDR3 is TGTGCCAGCTCACCATACAGGGGGCATGATCAGCCCCAGCATTTT. It encodes CASSPYRGHDQPQHF.

The chain combines TRBV18 with TRBJ2-1; TRBD2 might be the D (6 bases). The V end lost 2 bases, the J end lost 7 bases, and 9 bases lay between the germline ends. CDR1 and CDR2 (germline): KGHSH, LQKENI. This CDR3 comprises 13 residues. The CDR3 spells CASSPGEENEQFF. The CDR3 DNA sequence: TGTGCCAGCTCACCAGGGGAGGAAAATGAGCAGTTCTTC.

The sample holds many counts of this clonotype. The rearrangement joins TRBV7-2 to TRBJ2-6; D is ambiguous. Looked up from germline, CDR1 is SGHTA and CDR2 is FQGNSA. The CDR3 is made up of 16 amino acids. V lost 4 bases to trimming and J lost 1 base, with 11 bases between them. CDR3 sequence (DNA): TGTGCCAGCAGCTCCTCAGCCGGGTCTGGGGCCAACGTCCTGACTTTC. Its protein product is CASSSSAGSGANVLTF.

This clonotype was seen at least ten times. The genes are TRBV20-1 and TRBJ1-2; D may be TRBD1 (5 bases). Germline CDR1 is DFQATT and CDR2 is SNEGSKA (reference sequence). This CDR3 contains 14 residues. Deletions cut 0 bases from V and 4 bases from J, with 12 bases between. DNA for the CDR3: TGCAGTGCTAGAGATATACAGGAGATCTATGGCTACACCTTC. Translated, it gives CSARDIQEIYGYTF.